These T cell receptor beta chains were read from a single sample in a study of human T cells and chemical hapten exposure. From the RACE reads, TCRdb called clonotypes with MiXCR, one entry per CDR3 protein. Of more than 150,000 distinct CDR3 sequences listed, around 30% are singletons. Material: whole blood, obtained in connection with sensitization to the hapten diphenylcyclopropenone (DPC). These receptors all stem from a woman in her twenties or thirties with alopecia areata. Some clones in this sample may be carry-over from other donors' samples. The CDR3 runs from the conserved cysteine through the conserved F or W. Fields, in order: V gene, J gene, clone size, D gene, CDR3 DNA, CDR3 protein. A D gene is named only where the DNA matches it firmly. Clone size is stated in some rows and not others, as once, few, many or a class when expanded.

>TRBV6-5|TRBJ1-1|few|TRBD1
TGTGCCAGCAGTCTTCCCGGGACAGGGGTGGCTGAAGCTTTCTTT
CASSLPGTGVAEAFF
>TRBV9|TRBJ2-2|once|-
TGTGCCAGCAGCACCCGGACAGACACCGGGGAGCTGTTTTTT
CASSTRTDTGELFF
>TRBV7-9|TRBJ2-2|-|-
TGTGCCAGCAGAACAAAACTAGATCGCACCGGGGAGCTGTTTTTT
CASRTKLDRTGELFF
>TRBV20-1|TRBJ2-1|-|-
TGCAGTGCTAGTAGGTGGGCCTCCTACAATGAGCAGTTCTTC
CSASRWASYNEQFF
>TRBV28|TRBJ2-7|many|-
TGTGCCAGCAGTCCCGGCGGGACCTACGAGCAGTACTTC
CASSPGGTYEQYF
>TRBV29-1|TRBJ2-3|few|TRBD2
TGCAGCGTGGCGACTAGCGGGAGAGATACGCAGTATTTT
CSVATSGRDTQYF
>TRBV7-9|TRBJ1-3|-|-
TGTGCCAGCAGCTTAGGCCATGGGGCAAGCTCTGGAAACACCATATATTTT
CASSLGHGASSGNTIYF
>TRBV7-3|TRBJ2-3|-|-
TGTGCCAGCAGCCCTGGACGGGGGAGCACAGATACGCAGTATTTT
CASSPGRGSTDTQYF
>TRBV27|TRBJ2-7|-|TRBD1
TGTGCCAGCAGTCTTTCAAAGACAGGGGTAAACTCCTACGAGCAGTACTTC
CASSLSKTGVNSYEQYF
>TRBV29-1|TRBJ2-5|-|-
TGCAGCGTTAGTTCGGGTCAGGAGACCCAGTACTTC
CSVSSGQETQYF
>TRBV27|TRBJ1-2|few|-
TGTGCCAGCAGTTGGGGTGAGAACTATGGCTACACCTTC
CASSWGENYGYTF
>TRBV2|TRBJ2-1|-|-
TGTGCCAGCAGTGTAGGGGTGAATGAGCAGTTCTTC
CASSVGVNEQFF
>TRBV6-2/TRBV6-3|TRBJ2-1|few|-
TGTGCCAGCAGTCCCTCGGGGCCGTGGGGCTACAATGAGCAGTTCTTC
CASSPSGPWGYNEQFF
>TRBV29-1|TRBJ1-6|few|-
TGCAGCGTTGCGGCAGGGTTGAATTCACCCCTCCACTTT
CSVAAGLNSPLHF
>TRBV9|TRBJ1-1|-|-
TGTGCCAGCAGCGTAAAAGGACATCCCGGGGCTGAAGCTTTCTTT
CASSVKGHPGAEAFF
>TRBV6-2/TRBV6-3|TRBJ2-1|-|TRBD1
TGTGCCAGCAGTTACTCCTCCACAGGGGAGACCTCCTACAATGAGCAGTTCTTC
CASSYSSTGETSYNEQFF
>TRBV5-4|TRBJ2-1|-|-
TGTGCCAGCAGCCCGCCCCCAGGGGATGAGCAGTTCTTC
CASSPPPGDEQFF
>TRBV7-2|TRBJ1-2|-|-
TGTGCCAGCAGCTTAGTTACCCAGAACTATGGCTACACCTTC
CASSLVTQNYGYTF
>TRBV4-3|TRBJ2-1|few|TRBD2
TGCGCCAGCAGCCAAGGGGGACTAGCGAGCAATGAGCAGTTCTTC
CASSQGGLASNEQFF
>TRBV5-1|TRBJ2-1|-|-
TGCGCCAGCAGCTCGGGAACATACAATGAGCAGTTCTTC
CASSSGTYNEQFF
>TRBV7-2|TRBJ1-6|-|-
TGTGCCAGCAGCTTCACGGCCGGGTCACCCCTCCACTTT
CASSFTAGSPLHF
>TRBV6-2/TRBV6-3|TRBJ2-7|-|-
TGTGCCAGCAGTTACCGTGAGGACGAGCAGTACTTC
CASSYREDEQYF
>TRBV7-8|TRBJ1-4|-|-
TGTGCCAGCAGCCCCCTGAAAGGAGGCAGCGAAAAACTGTTTTTT
CASSPLKGGSEKLFF
>TRBV14|TRBJ2-7|-|TRBD1
TGTGCCAGCAGCCGCCGACCCGGGACAGAAACCTACGAGCAGTACTTC
CASSRRPGTETYEQYF
>TRBV4-1|TRBJ2-3|-|-
TGCGCCAGCAGCCAAACAGGGCCCACAGATACGCAGTATTTT
CASSQTGPTDTQYF
>TRBV7-9|TRBJ1-5|-|-
TGTGCCAGCAGCTTAAAGGGGGATAATCAGCCCCAGCATTTT
CASSLKGDNQPQHF